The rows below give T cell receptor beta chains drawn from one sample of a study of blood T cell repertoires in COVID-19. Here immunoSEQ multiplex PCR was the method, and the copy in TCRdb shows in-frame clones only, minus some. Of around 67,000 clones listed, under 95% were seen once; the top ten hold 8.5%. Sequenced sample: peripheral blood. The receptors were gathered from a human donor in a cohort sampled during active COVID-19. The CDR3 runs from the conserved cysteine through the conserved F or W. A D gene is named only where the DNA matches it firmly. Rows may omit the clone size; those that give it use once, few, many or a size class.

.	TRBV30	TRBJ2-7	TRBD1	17	CAWSVVVGDRGSYEQYF	TGTGCCTGGAGTGTAGTCGTAGGGGACAGGGGCTCCTACGAGCAGTACTTC
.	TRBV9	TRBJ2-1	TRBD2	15	CASSVRGSSYNEQFF	TGTGCCAGCAGCGTACGCGGGAGCTCCTACAATGAGCAGTTCTTC
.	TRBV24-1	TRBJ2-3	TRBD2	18	CATGGALLAGAPTDTQYF	TGTGCCACCGGTGGGGCCTTACTAGCGGGGGCCCCCACAGATACGCAGTATTTT
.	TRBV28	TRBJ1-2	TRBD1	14	CASSFTQGAYGYTF	TGTGCCAGCAGTTTTACCCAGGGGGCTTATGGCTACACCTTC
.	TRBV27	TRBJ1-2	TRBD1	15	CASRTTGGATGGYTF	TGTGCCAGCAGGACCACAGGGGGCGCGACAGGAGGCTACACCTTC
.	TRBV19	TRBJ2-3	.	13	CASTKGVTDTQYF	TGTGCCAGTACAAAGGGGGTCACAGATACGCAGTATTTT
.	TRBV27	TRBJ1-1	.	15	CASSLTAYLNTEAFF	TGTGCCAGCAGTTTAACAGCATATTTGAACACTGAAGCTTTCTTT
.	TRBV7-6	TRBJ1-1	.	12	CASSLTDTEAFF	TGTGCCAGCAGCCTCACGGACACTGAAGCTTTCTTT
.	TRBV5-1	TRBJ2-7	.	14	CASSLELFSYEQYF	TGCGCCAGCAGCTTGGAGCTTTTCTCCTACGAGCAGTACTTC
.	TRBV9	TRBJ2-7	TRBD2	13	CASRKAGSYEQYF	TGTGCCAGCAGAAAAGCGGGGTCCTACGAGCAGTACTTC
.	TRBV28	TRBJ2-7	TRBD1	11	CASTYRGEQYF	TGTGCCAGCACCTACAGGGGCGAGCAGTACTTC
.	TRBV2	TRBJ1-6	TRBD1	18	CASSVLEGAPIFHSPLHF	TGTGCCAGCAGTGTCCTCGAGGGGGCACCGATTTTTCATTCACCCCTCCACTTT
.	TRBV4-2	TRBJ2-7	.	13	CASSQNRQYEQYF	TGTGCCAGCAGCCAAAACCGACAGTACGAGCAGTACTTC
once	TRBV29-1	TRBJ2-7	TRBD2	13	CSTAGGSSYEQYF	TGCAGTACCGCGGGGGGTAGCTCCTACGAGCAGTACTTC
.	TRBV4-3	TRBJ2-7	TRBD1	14	CASSQGGQGYEQYF	TGCGCCAGCAGCCAGGGGGGACAGGGTTACGAGCAGTACTTC
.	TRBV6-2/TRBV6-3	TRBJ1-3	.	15	CASSLSLLSGNTIYF	TGTGCCAGCAGCCTTAGTCTGCTCTCTGGAAACACCATATATTTT
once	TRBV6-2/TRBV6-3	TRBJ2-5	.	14	CASSFRDIQETQYF	TGTGCCAGCAGTTTCCGGGACATCCAAGAGACCCAGTACTTC
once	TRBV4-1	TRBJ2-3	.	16	CASSQEDSGLSGTQYF	TGCGCCAGCAGCCAAGAAGACAGCGGGCTAAGTGGTACGCAGTATTTT
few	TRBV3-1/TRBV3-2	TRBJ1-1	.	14	CASSQHTGNTEAFF	TGTGCCAGCAGCCAACATACAGGAAACACTGAAGCTTTCTTT
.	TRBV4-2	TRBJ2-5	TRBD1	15	CASSQGQGAGETQYF	TGTGCCAGCAGCCAGGGACAGGGGGCAGGAGAGACCCAGTACTTC
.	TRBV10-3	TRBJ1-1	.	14	CAISEGREISKAFF	TGTGCCATCAGTGAAGGGAGGGAGATCTCCAAAGCTTTCTTT
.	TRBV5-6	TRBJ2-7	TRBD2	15	CASSFGAGGSYEQYF	TGTGCCAGCAGCTTCGGAGCGGGGGGTTCCTACGAGCAGTACTTC
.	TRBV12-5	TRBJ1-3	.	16	CASGLVGGSSGNTIYF	TGTGCTAGTGGTTTGGTCGGAGGGAGCTCTGGAAACACCATATATTTT
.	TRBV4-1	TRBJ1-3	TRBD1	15	CASGLSDREGNTIYF	TGCGCCAGCGGTCTCAGTGACAGGGAAGGAAACACCATATATTTT
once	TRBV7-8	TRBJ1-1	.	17	CASSLIFREIMNTEAFF	TGTGCCAGCAGCCTAATCTTTAGGGAGATCATGAACACTGAAGCTTTCTTT
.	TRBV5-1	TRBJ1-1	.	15	CASSHGGSGNTEAFF	TGCGCCAGCAGTCATGGGGGGAGCGGGAACACTGAAGCTTTCTTT
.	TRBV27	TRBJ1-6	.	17	CASSSIVPTGRNSPLHF	TGTGCCAGCAGTTCGATAGTCCCTACAGGGAGAAATTCACCCCTCCACTTT
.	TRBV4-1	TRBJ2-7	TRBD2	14	CASSQRLGGDEQYF	TGCGCCAGCAGCCAACGACTGGGGGGGGACGAGCAGTACTTC
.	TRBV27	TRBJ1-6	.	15	CASSSSAANNSPLHF	TGTGCCAGCAGTTCGAGTGCGGCCAATAATTCACCCCTCCACTTT
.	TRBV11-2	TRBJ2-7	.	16	CASSPRRDGGPYEQYF	TGTGCCAGCAGCCCCCGCCGGGACGGGGGGCCCTACGAGCAGTACTTC
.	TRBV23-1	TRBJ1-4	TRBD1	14	CASTTGDRVEKLFF	TGCGCCAGCACTACAGGGGATAGGGTTGAAAAACTGTTTTTT
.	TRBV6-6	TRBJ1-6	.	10	CASRALNLHF	TGTGCCAGCAGGGCCCTCAACCTCCACTTT
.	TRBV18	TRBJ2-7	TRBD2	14	CASSPGGSPYEQYF	TGTGCCAGCTCACCGGGGGGGAGCCCCTACGAGCAGTACTTC
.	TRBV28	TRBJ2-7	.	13	CASSSQGFDEQYF	TGTGCCAGCAGTTCTCAGGGGTTCGACGAGCAGTACTTC
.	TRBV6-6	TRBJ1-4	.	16	CASSLGVFATNEKLFF	TGTGCCAGCAGTCTCGGGGTGTTTGCAACTAATGAAAAACTGTTTTTT
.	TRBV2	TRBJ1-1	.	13	CASSRDWNTEAFF	TGTGCCAGCAGTCGGGACTGGAACACTGAAGCTTTCTTT
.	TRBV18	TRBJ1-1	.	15	CASSPGGGANTEAFF	TGTGCCAGCTCCCCGGGAGGAGGGGCGAACACTGAAGCTTTCTTT
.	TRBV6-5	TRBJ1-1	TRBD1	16	CASSYDEGAPNTEAFF	TGTGCCAGCAGTTACGATGAGGGGGCCCCAAACACTGAAGCTTTCTTT
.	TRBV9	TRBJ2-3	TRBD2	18	CASSPREVAGSGTDTQYF	TGTGCCAGCAGCCCCCGGGAGGTAGCGGGGTCTGGCACAGATACGCAGTATTTT
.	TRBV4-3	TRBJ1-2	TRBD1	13	CASSHGDRARPYF	TGCGCCAGCAGCCACGGGGACAGGGCCAGACCCTACTTC
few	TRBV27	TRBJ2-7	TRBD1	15	CASTLKQGIGNEQYF	TGTGCCAGCACACTGAAACAGGGGATCGGGAACGAGCAGTACTTC
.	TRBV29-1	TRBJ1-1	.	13	CSVEESGVTEAFF	TGCAGCGTTGAAGAGTCAGGGGTCACTGAAGCTTTCTTT
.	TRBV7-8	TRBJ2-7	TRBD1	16	CASSLHPRQGTYEQYF	TGTGCCAGCAGCTTACATCCGAGACAGGGGACCTACGAGCAGTACTTC
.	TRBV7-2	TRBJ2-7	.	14	CASSPGTSSYEQYF	TGTGCCAGCAGCCCCGGGACTTCATCCTACGAGCAGTACTTC
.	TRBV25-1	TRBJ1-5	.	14	CASSPWGSGQPQHF	TGTGCCAGCAGTCCATGGGGAAGCGGTCAGCCCCAGCATTTT
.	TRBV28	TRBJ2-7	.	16	CASSSLVWQGSYEQYF	TGTGCCAGCAGTTCACTCGTTTGGCAGGGGTCCTACGAGCAGTACTTC
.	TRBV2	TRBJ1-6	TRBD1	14	CASTSGQGNSPLHF	TGTGCCAGCACCTCAGGACAGGGGAATTCACCCCTCCACTTT
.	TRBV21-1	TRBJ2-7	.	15	CASSKRPRTNYEQYF	TGTGCCAGCAGCAAAAGGCCTCGTACTAACTACGAGCAGTACTTC
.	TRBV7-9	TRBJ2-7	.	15	CASSLNEVGSHEQYF	TGTGCCAGCAGCTTGAATGAGGTAGGAAGCCACGAGCAGTACTTC
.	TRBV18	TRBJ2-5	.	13	CASSPSEVETQYF	TGTGCCAGCTCACCTAGTGAGGTGGAGACCCAGTACTTC
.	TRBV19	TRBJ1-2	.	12	CASLGDTYGYTF	TGTGCCAGTCTCGGGGATACCTATGGCTACACCTTC
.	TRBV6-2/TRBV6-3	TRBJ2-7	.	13	CASSPRQVYEQYF	TGTGCCAGCAGTCCAAGACAGGTCTACGAGCAGTACTTC
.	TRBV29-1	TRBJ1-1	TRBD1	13	CSVIRQGNTEAFF	TGCAGCGTCATAAGACAGGGGAACACTGAAGCTTTCTTT